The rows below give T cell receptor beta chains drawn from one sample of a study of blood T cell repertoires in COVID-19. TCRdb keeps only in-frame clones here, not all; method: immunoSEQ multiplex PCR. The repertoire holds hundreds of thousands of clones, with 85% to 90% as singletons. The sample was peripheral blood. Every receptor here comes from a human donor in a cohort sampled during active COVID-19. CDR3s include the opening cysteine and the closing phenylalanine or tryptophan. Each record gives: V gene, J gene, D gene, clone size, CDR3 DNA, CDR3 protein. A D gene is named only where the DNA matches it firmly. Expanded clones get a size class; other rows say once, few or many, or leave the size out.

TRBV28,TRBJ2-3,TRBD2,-,TGTGCCAGCAGTTTGGGACAGGGTATACTAGCGGGAGGGATGAGCACAGATACGCAGTATTTT,CASSLGQGILAGGMSTDTQYF
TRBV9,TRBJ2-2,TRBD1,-,TGTGCCAGCAGCGCCAATACAGGGGCGAACACCGGGGAGCTGTTTTTT,CASSANTGANTGELFF
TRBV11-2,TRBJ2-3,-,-,TGTGCCAGCAGCTTCTCCGTTGCGTACGCAGATACGCAGTATTTT,CASSFSVAYADTQYF
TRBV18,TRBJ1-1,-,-,TGTGCCAGCTCACCACCCGAGGGCCTGGGCACTGAAGCTTTCTTT,CASSPPEGLGTEAFF
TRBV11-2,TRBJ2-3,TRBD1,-,TGTGCCAGCACTGCGGACAGGAGCACAGATACGCAGTATTTT,CASTADRSTDTQYF
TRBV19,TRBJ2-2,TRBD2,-,TGTGCCAGTAGTATCTTAGCGGGAATGGGCGGGGAGCTGTTTTTT,CASSILAGMGGELFF
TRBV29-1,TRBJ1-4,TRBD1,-,TGCAGCGCTAGGGACAGGGGGAGTGCAACTAATGAAAAACTGTTTTTT,CSARDRGSATNEKLFF
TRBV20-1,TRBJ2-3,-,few,TGCAGTGCTAGTGCCCAAGATACGCAGTATTTT,CSASAQDTQYF
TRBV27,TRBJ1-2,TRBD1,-,TGTGCCAGCAGTCGACAGGGAGGCTATGGCTACACCTTC,CASSRQGGYGYTF
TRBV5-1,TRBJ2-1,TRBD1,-,TGCGCCAGCAGCCTAGCCGGGACAGCCAACAATGAGCAGTTCTTC,CASSLAGTANNEQFF
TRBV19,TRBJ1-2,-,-,TGTGCCAGTAAGGTCATGGAGGGGAGCTATGGCTACACCTTC,CASKVMEGSYGYTF